The T cell receptor beta chain described here comes from a study of spatial heterogeneity in lung cancer. This CDR3 contains 14 residues. The germline gives CDR1 SGHRS, CDR2 YFSETQ. Trimming cost V 4 bases and J 8 bases; bases outside gene matches: 9. TCRdb called the 5' RACE reads again in MiXCR, with one record for every CDR3 protein. Of several thousand distinct CDR3 sequences detected, 25% to 40% appear once; the ten largest clones hold roughly 15%. Within the sample, this clonotype is medium-sized. No antigen is known for it. Broader study findings: Intratumoral expanded alpha and beta TCR counts were found to track tumor mutation counts.

Time point defined: sample taken at primary tumor resection. Samples came from 60 to 75 TRACERx patients with untreated early-stage lung cancer. Frozen PBMC, nontumor lung or tumor provided whole RNA, which was sequenced unsorted. Sequenced here: lung tumor tissue, sampled at surgery. V gene TRBV5-1 combines with J gene TRBJ2-1; TRBD2 matches at 7 bases. This receptor was taken from a male donor with early-stage non-small cell lung cancer. As DNA, the CDR3 is TGCGCCAGCAGCCCCGTGTGGGCGGGAGATGAGCAGTTCTTC. This gives the protein CASSPVWAGDEQFF.